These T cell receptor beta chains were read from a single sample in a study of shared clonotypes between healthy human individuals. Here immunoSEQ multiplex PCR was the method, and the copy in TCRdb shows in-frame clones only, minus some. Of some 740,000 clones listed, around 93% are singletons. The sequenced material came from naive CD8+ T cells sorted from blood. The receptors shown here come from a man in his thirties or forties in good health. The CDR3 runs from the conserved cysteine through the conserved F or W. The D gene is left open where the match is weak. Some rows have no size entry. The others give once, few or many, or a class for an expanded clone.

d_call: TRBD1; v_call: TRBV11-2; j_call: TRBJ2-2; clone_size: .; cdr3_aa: CASSSYPGQGNTGELFF; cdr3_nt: TGTGCCAGCAGCTCTTATCCGGGACAGGGGAACACCGGGGAGCTGTTTTTT
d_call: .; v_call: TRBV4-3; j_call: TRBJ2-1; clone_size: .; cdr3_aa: CASSPQGVSYNEQFF; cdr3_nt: TGCGCCAGCAGTCCACAGGGTGTGTCCTACAATGAGCAGTTCTTC
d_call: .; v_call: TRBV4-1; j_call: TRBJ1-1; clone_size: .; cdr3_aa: CASSQGGGSRVEAFF; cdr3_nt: TGCGCCAGCAGCCAAGGAGGTGGGTCTAGGGTTGAAGCTTTCTTT
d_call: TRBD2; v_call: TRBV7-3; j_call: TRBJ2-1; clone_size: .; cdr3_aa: CASSPSGSSYNEQFF; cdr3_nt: TGTGCCAGCAGCCCAAGCGGGAGTAGTTACAATGAGCAGTTCTTC
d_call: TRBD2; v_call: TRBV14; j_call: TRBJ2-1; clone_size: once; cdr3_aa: CASSQDWTLGGYNEQFF; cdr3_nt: TGTGCCAGCAGCCAAGATTGGACGTTGGGGGGGTACAATGAGCAGTTCTTC
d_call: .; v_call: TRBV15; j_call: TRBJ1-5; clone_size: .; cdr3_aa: CATSRGSGNQPQHF; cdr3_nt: TGTGCCACCAGCAGAGGGTCCGGTAATCAGCCCCAGCATTTT
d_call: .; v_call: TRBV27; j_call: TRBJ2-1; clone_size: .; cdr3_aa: CASSFPSRYNEQFF; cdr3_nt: TGTGCCAGCAGTTTCCCCTCTAGGTACAATGAGCAGTTCTTC
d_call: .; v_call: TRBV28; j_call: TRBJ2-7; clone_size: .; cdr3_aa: CASSFLSRATSEQYF; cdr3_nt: TGTGCCAGCAGTTTCCTTTCCAGGGCGACGAGCGAGCAGTACTTC
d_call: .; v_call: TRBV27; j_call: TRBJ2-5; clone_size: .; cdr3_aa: CASSLEGQETQYF; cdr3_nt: TGTGCCAGCAGTTTAGAGGGTCAAGAGACCCAGTACTTC
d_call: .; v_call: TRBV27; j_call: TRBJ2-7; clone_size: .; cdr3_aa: CASSLSTGTSPYEQYF; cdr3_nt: TGTGCCAGCAGTTTATCGACGGGGACAAGCCCCTACGAGCAGTACTTC
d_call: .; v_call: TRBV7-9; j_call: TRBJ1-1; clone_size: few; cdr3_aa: CASSVIPGGVNTEAFF; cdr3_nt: TGTGCCAGCAGCGTCATCCCGGGTGGGGTGAACACTGAAGCTTTCTTT
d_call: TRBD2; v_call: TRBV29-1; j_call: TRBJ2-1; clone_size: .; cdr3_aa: CSILAGNYNEQFF; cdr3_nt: TGCAGCATACTAGCGGGAAACTACAATGAGCAGTTCTTC
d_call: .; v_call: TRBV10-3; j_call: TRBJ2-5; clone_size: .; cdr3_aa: CAISVAEQETQYF; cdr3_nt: TGTGCCATCAGTGTGGCTGAACAAGAGACCCAGTACTTC
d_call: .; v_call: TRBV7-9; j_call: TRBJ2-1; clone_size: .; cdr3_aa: CASSPNRIEQFF; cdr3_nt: TGTGCCAGCAGCCCTAATAGAATTGAGCAGTTCTTC
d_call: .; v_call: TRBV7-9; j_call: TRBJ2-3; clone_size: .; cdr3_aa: CASSLIGLADTQYF; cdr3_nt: TGTGCCAGCAGCTTAATAGGGTTAGCCGATACGCAGTATTTT
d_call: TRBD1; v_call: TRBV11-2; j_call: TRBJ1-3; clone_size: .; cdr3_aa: CASSLTGVGVSGNTIYF; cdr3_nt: TGTGCCAGCAGCCTCACAGGGGTAGGGGTCTCTGGAAACACCATATATTTT
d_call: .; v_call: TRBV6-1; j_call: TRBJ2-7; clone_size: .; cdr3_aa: CASSDFGTGFLSQYF; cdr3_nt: TGTGCCAGCAGTGACTTCGGAACAGGGTTCTTGTCGCAGTACTTC
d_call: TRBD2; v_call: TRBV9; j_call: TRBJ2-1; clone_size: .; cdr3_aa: CASSFSGRAGDEQFF; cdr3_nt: TGTGCCAGCAGCTTTAGCGGGAGGGCCGGCGATGAGCAGTTCTTC
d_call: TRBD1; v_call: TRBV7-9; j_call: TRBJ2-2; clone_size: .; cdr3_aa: CASSPPRTGQNTGELFF; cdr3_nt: TGTGCCAGCAGCCCCCCACGGACAGGGCAGAACACCGGGGAGCTGTTTTTT
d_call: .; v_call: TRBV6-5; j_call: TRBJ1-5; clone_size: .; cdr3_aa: CASSYGANQPQHF; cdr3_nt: TGTGCCAGCAGTTACGGAGCCAATCAGCCCCAGCATTTT
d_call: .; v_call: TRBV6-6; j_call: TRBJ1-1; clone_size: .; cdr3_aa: CASTRGNTEAFF; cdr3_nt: TGTGCCAGCACACGAGGGAACACTGAAGCTTTCTTT
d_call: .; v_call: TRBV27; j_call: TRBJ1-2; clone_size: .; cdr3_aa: CASSQGSLYGYTF; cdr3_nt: TGTGCCAGCAGTCAGGGATCTCTTTATGGCTACACCTTC
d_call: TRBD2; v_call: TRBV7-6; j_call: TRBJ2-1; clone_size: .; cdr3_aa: CASRGLAGTSSYNEQFF; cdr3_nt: TGTGCCAGCAGGGGACTAGCGGGGACGAGCTCCTACAATGAGCAGTTCTTC
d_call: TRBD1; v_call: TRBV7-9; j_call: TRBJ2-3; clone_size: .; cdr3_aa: CASSSGQDDTQYF; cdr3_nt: TGTGCCAGCAGCTCAGGACAGGACGATACGCAGTATTTT
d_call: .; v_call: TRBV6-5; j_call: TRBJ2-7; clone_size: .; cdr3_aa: CASSGPNYEQYF; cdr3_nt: TGTGCCAGCAGTGGTCCTAACTACGAGCAGTACTTC
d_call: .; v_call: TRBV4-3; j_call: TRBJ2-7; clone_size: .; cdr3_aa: CASSQAVRVAYSYEQYF; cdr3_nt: TGCGCCAGCAGCCAAGCCGTTAGAGTGGCCTACTCCTACGAGCAGTACTTC
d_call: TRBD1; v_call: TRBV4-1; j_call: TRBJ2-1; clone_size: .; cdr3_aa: CASSHTGTGYNEQFF; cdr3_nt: TGCGCCAGCAGCCATACCGGGACAGGGTATAATGAGCAGTTCTTC
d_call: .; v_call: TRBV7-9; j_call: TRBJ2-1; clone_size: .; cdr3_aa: CASSPENRGYNEQFF; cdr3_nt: TGTGCCAGCAGCCCGGAGAATAGGGGCTACAATGAGCAGTTCTTC
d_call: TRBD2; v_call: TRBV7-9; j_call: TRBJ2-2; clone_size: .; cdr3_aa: CASSFLAGGGTGELFF; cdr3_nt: TGTGCCAGCAGCTTCCTAGCGGGAGGTGGCACCGGGGAGCTGTTTTTT
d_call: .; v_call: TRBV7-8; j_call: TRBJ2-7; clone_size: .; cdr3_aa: CASSLSPGWGEQYF; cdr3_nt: TGTGCCAGCAGCTTAAGTCCCGGGTGGGGGGAGCAGTACTTC
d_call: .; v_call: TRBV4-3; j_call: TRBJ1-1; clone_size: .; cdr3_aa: CASSQDRIEDMNTEAFF; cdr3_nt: TGCGCCAGCAGCCAAGATCGTATAGAAGATATGAACACTGAAGCTTTCTTT
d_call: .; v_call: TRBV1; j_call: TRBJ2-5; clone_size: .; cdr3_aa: CTSSLCWASVEETQYF; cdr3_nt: TGCACCAGCAGCCTCTGCTGGGCTAGTGTGGAAGAGACCCAGTACTTC
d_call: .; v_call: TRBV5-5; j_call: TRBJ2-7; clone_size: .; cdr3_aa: CASSSAEGEGWVYEQYF; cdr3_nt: TGTGCCAGCAGCTCCGCCGAGGGAGAGGGCTGGGTCTACGAGCAGTACTTC
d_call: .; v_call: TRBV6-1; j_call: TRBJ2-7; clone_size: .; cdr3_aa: CAGGTTIEQYF; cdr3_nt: TGTGCCGGAGGGACAACCATCGAGCAGTACTTC
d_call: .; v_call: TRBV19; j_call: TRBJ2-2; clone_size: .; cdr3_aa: CASSNPSKLFF; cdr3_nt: TGTGCCAGTAGTAACCCCTCGAAGCTGTTTTTT
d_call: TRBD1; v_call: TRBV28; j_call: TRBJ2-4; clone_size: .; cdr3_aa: CASSPGTDLAKNIQYF; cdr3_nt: TGTGCCAGCAGTCCCGGGACAGACCTAGCCAAAAACATTCAGTACTTC
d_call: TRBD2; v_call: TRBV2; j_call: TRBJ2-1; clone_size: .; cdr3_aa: CASSLAGGSYNEQFF; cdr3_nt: TGTGCCAGCAGCCTAGCGGGAGGGTCCTACAATGAGCAGTTCTTC
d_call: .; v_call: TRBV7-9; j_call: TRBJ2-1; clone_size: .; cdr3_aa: CASSFSYEQFF; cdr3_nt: TGTGCCAGCAGCTTTTCGTACGAGCAGTTCTTC
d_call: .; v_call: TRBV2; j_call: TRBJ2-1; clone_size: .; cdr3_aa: CASSEELADYNEQFF; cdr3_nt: TGTGCCAGCAGTGAGGAGTTAGCGGACTACAATGAGCAGTTCTTC
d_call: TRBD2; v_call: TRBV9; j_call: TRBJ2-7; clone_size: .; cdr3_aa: CASSISGRGNYEQYF; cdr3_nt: TGTGCCAGCAGCATTAGCGGGAGGGGGAACTACGAGCAGTACTTC
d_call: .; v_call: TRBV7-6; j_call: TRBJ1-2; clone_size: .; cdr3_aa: CASSLEHEPNYGYTF; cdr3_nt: TGTGCCAGCAGCTTAGAACATGAACCTAACTATGGCTACACCTTC